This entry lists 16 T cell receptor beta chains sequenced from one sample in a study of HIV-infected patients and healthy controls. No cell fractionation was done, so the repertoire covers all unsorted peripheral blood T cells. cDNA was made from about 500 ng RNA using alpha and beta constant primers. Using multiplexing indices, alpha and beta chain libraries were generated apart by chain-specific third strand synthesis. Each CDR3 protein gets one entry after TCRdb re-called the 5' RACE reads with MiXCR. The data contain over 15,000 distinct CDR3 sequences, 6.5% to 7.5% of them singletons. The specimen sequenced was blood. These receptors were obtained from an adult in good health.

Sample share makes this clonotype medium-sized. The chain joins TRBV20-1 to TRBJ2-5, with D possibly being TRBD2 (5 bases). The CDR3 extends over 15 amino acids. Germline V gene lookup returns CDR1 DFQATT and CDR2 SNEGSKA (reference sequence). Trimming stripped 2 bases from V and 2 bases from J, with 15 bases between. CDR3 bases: TGCAGTGCTAGAAATGAGGCTAGCAGACAAGAGACCCAGTACTTC. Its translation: CSARNEASRQETQYF.

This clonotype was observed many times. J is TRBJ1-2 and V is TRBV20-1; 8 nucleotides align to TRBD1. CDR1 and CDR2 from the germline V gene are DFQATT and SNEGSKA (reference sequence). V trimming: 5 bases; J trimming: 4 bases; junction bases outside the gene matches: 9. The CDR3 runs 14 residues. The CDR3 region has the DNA TGCAGTGCTCCCCGAAGCCAGGGGGCCTATGGCTACACCTTC. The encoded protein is CSAPRSQGAYGYTF.

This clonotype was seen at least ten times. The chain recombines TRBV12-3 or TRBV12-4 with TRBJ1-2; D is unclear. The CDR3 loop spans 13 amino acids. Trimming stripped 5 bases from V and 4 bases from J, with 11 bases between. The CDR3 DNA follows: TGTGCCAGCAGTCCTCCCGGCATCTATGGCTACACCTTC. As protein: CASSPPGIYGYTF.

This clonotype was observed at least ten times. CDR3 sequence (DNA): TGTGCCAGCAGCTATGGAACAGGGTTGTGGCAGCCCCAGCATTTT. This encodes CASSYGTGLWQPQHF. This chain links TRBV6-2 or TRBV6-3 with TRBJ1-5; D might be TRBD1 (6 bases). The germline V and J ends were trimmed by 6 bases and 7 bases, with 19 bases remaining between them. The CDR3 has 15 residues. The germline V gene has CDR1 MNHEY and CDR2 SVGEGT.

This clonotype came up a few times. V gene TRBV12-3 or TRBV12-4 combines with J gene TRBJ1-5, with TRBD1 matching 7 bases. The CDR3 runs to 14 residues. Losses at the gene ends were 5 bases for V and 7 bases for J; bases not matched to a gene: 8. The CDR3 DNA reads TGTGCCAGCAGTGGAGACAGGGTACGCCAGCCCCAGCATTTT. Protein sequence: CASSGDRVRQPQHF.

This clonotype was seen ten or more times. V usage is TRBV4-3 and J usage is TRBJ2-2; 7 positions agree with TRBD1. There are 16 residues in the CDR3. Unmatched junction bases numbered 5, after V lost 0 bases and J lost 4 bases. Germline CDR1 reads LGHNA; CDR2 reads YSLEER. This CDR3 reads CASSQDWSGGTGELFF. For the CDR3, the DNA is TGCGCCAGCAGCCAAGACTGGTCAGGGGGCACCGGGGAGCTGTTTTTT.

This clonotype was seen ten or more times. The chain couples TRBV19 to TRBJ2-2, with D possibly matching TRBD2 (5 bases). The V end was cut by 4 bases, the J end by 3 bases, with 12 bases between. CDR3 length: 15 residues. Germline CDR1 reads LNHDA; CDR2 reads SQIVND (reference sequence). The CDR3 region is CASSSLGGYTGELFF. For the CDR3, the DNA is TGTGCCAGTAGTAGCCTAGGCGGGTACACCGGGGAGCTGTTTTTT.

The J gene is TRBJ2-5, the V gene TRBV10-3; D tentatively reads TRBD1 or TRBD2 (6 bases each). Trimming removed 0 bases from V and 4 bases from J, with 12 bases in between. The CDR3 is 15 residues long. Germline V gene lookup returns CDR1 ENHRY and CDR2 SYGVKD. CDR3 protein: CAISESTTGAETQYF. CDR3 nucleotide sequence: TGTGCCATCAGTGAGTCTACCACGGGGGCAGAGACCCAGTACTTC.

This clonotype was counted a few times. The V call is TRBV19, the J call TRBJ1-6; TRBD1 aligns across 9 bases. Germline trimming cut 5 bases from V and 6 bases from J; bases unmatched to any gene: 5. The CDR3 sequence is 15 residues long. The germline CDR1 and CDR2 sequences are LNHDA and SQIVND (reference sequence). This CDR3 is CASSLVDRGNSPLHF. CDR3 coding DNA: TGTGCCAGTAGTTTGGTGGACAGGGGTAATTCACCCCTCCACTTT.

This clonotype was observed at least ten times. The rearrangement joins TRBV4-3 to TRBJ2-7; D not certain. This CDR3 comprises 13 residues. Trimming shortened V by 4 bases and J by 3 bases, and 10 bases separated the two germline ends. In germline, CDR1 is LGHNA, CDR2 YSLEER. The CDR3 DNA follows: TGCGCCAGCAGCCCTCGGGTTGGCTACGAGCAGTACTTC. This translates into CASSPRVGYEQYF.

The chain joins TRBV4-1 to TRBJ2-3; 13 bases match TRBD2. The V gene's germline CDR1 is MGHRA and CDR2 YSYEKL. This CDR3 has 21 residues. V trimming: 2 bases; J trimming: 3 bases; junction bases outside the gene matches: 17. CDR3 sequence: CASSQRVASTSGGGTTDTQYF. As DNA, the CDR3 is TGCGCCAGCAGCCAAAGGGTTGCTTCTACTAGCGGGGGGGGAACGACAGATACGCAGTATTTT.

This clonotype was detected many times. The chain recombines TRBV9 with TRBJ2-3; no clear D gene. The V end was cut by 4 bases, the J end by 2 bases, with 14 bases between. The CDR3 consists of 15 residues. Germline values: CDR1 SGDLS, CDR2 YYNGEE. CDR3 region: CASSPAGKSTDTQYF. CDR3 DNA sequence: TGTGCCAGCAGCCCCGCAGGAAAATCCACAGATACGCAGTATTTT.

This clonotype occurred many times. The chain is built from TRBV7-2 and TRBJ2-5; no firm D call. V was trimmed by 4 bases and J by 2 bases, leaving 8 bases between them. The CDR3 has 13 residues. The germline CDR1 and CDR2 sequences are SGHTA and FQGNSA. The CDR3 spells CASSSPRQETQYF. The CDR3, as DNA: TGTGCCAGCAGCTCCCCCCGACAAGAGACCCAGTACTTC.

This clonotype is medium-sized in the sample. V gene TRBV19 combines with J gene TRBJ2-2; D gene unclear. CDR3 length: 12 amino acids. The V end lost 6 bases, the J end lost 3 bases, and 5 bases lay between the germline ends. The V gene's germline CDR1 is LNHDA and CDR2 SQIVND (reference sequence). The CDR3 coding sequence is TGTGCCAGTAGGACATACACCGGGGAGCTGTTTTTT. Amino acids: CASRTYTGELFF.

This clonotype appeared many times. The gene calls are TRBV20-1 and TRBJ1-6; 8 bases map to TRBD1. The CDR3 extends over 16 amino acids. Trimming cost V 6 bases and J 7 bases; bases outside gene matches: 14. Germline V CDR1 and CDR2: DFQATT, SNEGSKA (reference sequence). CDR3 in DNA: TGCAGTGCAACTAGAGCTTTGGGACAGGTCAATTCACCCCTCCACTTT. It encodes CSATRALGQVNSPLHF.

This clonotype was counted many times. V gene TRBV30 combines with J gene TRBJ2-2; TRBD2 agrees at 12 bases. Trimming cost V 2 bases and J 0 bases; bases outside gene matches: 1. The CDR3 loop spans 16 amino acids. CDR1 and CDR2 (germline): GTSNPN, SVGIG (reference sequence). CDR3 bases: TGTGCCTGGAGTCGACTAGCGGGAGCGAACACCGGGGAGCTGTTTTTT. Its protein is CAWSRLAGANTGELFF.